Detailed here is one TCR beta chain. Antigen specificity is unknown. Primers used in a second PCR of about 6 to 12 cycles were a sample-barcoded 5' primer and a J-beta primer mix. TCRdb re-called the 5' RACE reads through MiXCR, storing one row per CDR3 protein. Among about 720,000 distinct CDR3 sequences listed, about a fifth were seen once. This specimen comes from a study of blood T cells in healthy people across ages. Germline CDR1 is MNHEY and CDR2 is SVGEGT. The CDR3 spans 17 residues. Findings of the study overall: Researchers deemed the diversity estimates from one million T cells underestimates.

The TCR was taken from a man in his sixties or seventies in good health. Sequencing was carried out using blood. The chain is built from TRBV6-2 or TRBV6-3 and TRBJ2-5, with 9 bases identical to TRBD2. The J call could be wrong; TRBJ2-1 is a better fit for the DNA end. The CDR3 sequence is CASRPRGTSSSLNEQFF. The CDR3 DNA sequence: TGTGCCAGCAGGCCACGGGGGACTAGCTCTTCTCTCAATGAGCAGTTCTTC.